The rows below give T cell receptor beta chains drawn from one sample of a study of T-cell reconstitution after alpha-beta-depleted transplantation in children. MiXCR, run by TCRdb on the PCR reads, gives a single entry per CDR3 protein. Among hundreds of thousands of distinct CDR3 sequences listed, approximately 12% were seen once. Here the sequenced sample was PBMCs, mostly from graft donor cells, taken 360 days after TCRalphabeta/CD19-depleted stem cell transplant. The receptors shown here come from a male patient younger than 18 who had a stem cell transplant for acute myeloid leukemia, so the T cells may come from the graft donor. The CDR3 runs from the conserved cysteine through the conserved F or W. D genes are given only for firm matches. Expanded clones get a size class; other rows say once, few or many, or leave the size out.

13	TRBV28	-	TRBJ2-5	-	CASCHEGRETQYF	TGTGCCAGCTGCCATGAAGGTCGAGAGACCCAGTACTTC
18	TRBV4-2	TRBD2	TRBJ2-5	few	CASSQDSEREGLKETQYF	TGTGCCAGCAGCCAAGATTCGGAGCGGGAGGGCCTGAAGGAGACCCAGTACTTC
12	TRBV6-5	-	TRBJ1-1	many	CASSKGNTEAFF	TGTGCCAGCAGTAAAGGGAACACTGAAGCTTTCTTT
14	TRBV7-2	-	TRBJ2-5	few	CASSLGGGRETQYF	TGTGCCAGCAGCTTAGGCGGCGGAAGAGAGACCCAGTACTTC
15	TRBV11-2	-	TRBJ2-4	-	CASSHIQGHKNIQYF	TGTGCCAGCAGCCACATACAGGGTCACAAAAACATTCAGTACTTC
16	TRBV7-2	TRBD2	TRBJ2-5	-	CASSPTTTSGIGAQYF	TGTGCCAGCAGCCCGACGACCACTAGCGGGATCGGGGCCCAGTACTTC
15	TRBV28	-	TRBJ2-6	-	CASSLPSSGANVLTF	TGTGCCAGCAGCCTGCCCAGCTCTGGGGCCAACGTCCTGACTTTC
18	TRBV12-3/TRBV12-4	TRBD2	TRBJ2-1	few	CASSSARGSGNSYNEQFF	TGTGCCAGCAGTTCCGCCAGGGGTAGCGGGAACTCCTACAATGAGCAGTTCTTC
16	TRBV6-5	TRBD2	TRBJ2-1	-	CASSSFWVAGFHEQFF	TGTGCCAGCAGTTCCTTCTGGGTAGCGGGATTTCATGAGCAGTTCTTC
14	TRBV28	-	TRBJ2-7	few	CASSSGTSAYEQYF	TGTGCCAGCAGTTCTGGGACGTCGGCCTACGAGCAGTACTTC